This T cell receptor beta chain was recorded in a study of regulatory T cells in long-lasting Graves disease. This clonotype has at least ten counts. To make TCR beta libraries, researchers used iRepertoire HTBI primers and Arm-PCR of CDR3 regions. TCRdb recomputed calls from the multiplex PCR reads with MiXCR, one row per CDR3 protein. The profile covers 550,000 to 650,000 distinct CDR3 sequences, with 15% to 20% appearing a single time and approximately 12% taken by the ten largest. Regarding time point: newly diagnosed GD, antithyroid drugs for less than 3 months. The TCR library was made from RNA that had been extracted from PBMCs in TRIzol. The germline V gene encodes CDR1 MNHEY and CDR2 SMNVEV (reference sequence). V was cut by 2 bases and J by 6 bases, with 14 bases left in between. The CDR3 runs 15 residues. The data were also submitted as part of a second study, on T cells in Graves' hyperthyroidism and ophthalmopathy.

The sample consisted of peripheral blood mononuclear cells (PBMCs), taken at new diagnosis, from a patient treated with antithyroid drugs. The chain carries TRBV27 and TRBJ2-1, with a weak D call TRBD2 (5 bases). This clonotype originated in a man aged 18 to 35 with Graves disease. The CDR3 is CASSLGIPSSNEQFF. Here the CDR3 DNA reads TGTGCCAGCAGTTTAGGCATTCCTAGCAGCAATGAGCAGTTCTTC.